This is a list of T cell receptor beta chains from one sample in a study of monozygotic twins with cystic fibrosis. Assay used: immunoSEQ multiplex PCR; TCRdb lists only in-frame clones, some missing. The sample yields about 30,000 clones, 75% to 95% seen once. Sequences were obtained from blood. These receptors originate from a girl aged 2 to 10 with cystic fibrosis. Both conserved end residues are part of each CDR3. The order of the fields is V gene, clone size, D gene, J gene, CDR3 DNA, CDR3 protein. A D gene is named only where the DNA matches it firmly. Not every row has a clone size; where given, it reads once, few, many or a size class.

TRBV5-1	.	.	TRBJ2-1	TGCGCCAGCAGCGTGGAAATGGCTGAGCAGTTCTTC	CASSVEMAEQFF
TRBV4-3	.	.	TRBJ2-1	TGCGCCAGCAGCCAGGGTAGGAGCGGACGTGGGCAGTTCTTC	CASSQGRSGRGQFF
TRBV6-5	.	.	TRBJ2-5	TGTGCCACTGGAGAGTTACAAGAGACCCAGTACTTC	CATGELQETQYF
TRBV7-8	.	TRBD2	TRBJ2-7	TGTGCCAGCAGCTTAGGGACCGGGACTAGCGTCTACGAGCAGTACTTC	CASSLGTGTSVYEQYF
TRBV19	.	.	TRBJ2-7	TGTGCCAGTAGTGACTTCTACGAGCAGTACTTC	CASSDFYEQYF
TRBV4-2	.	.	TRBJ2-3	TGTGCCAGCAGCCAAGAGGCGCAGGCCACAGATACGCAGTATTTT	CASSQEAQATDTQYF
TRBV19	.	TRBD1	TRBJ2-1	TGTGCCAGTAACCGACAGGGGGCTTACAATGAGCAGTTCTTC	CASNRQGAYNEQFF
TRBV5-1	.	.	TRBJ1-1	TGCGCCAGCTCCTCTGCCAAGAACACTGAAGCTTTCTTT	CASSSAKNTEAFF
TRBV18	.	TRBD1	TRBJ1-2	TGTGCCAGCTCACCGTTGGAGGACAGGGGGCGAAATGGCTACACCTTC	CASSPLEDRGRNGYTF
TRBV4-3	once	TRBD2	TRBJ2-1	TGCGCCAGCAGCCAAGAAGTGAGCGGGGGGGCCGGGTACAATGAGCAGTTCTTC	CASSQEVSGGAGYNEQFF
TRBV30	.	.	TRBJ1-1	TGTGCCTGGAGTTCCGGGCAGGGCACTGAAGCTTTCTTT	CAWSSGQGTEAFF
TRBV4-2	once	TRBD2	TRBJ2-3	TGTGCCAGCAGCCAAGCCCTAGCGGGTACGCAGTATTTT	CASSQALAGTQYF
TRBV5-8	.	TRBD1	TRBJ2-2	TGTGCCAGCAGTCCAACAGGGGTGGCCGGGGAGCTGTTTTTT	CASSPTGVAGELFF
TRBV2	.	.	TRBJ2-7	TGTGCCAGCAGTGCCCTAGAGGCCTACGAGCAGTACTTC	CASSALEAYEQYF
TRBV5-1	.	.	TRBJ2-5	TGCGCCAGCAGCTTGGGGGAAACGGGGGAGACCCAGTACTTC	CASSLGETGETQYF
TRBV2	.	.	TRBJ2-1	TGTGCCAGCAGGGCCCGCTACAATGAGCAGTTCTTC	CASRARYNEQFF
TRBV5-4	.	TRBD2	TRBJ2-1	TGTGCCAGCAGCTTGGGACTAGCGGCGGTAAATGAGCAGTTCTTC	CASSLGLAAVNEQFF
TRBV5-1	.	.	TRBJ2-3	TGCGCCAGCAGCTTGCGCGGGATCAGCACAGATACGCAGTATTTT	CASSLRGISTDTQYF
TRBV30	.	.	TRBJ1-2	TGTGCCTGGAAATTACAGGGTAACTATGGCTACACCTTC	CAWKLQGNYGYTF
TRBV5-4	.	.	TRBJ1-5	TGTGCCAGCAGCTTGGGTGGGGCTCCAGCTCAGCCCCAGCATTTT	CASSLGGAPAQPQHF
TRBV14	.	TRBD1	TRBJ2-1	TGTGCCAGCAGCCAGGGACAGGTCCCCTGGGGGGAGGAGCAGTTCTTC	CASSQGQVPWGEEQFF